This T cell receptor beta chain stems from a study of blood T cell repertoires in COVID-19. For the study at large: In each case, the material was cDNA or gDNA derived from T cells, B-cell-depleted T cells, or PBMCs.

CDR3 length: 17 amino acids. The V gene's germline CDR1 is SGHDT and CDR2 YYEEEE. V lost 2 bases to trimming and J lost 0 bases; unmatched junction nucleotides: 5. In the study's own analysis: Using reference gene primer amplification, nucleated cell counts were estimated. Produced via immunoSEQ multiplex PCR; TCRdb's table is partial and in-frame only. V and J calls and clone size follow that table, whereas D and trimming were derived from the DNA. In the table there are about 210,000 clones, 82% of which are singletons. V is TRBV5-6 and J is TRBJ1-1; 12 nucleotides line up with TRBD1. The sequence was collected from a woman aged 40 to 50 with acute or convalescent COVID-19. Sample: peripheral blood. The CDR3 coding sequence is TGTGCCAGCAGCTTCGCCGGGACAGGGGGCATGAACACTGAAGCTTTCTTT. This translates into CASSFAGTGGMNTEAFF. Together with reference TRBV5-6 and TRBJ1-1, the CDR3 gives the full variable domain: DAGVTQSPTHLIKTRGQQVTLRCSPKSGHDTVSWYQQALGQGPQFIFQYYEEEERQRGNFPDRFSGHQFPNYSSELNVNALLLGDSALYLCASSFAGTGGMNTEAFFGQGTRLTVV.